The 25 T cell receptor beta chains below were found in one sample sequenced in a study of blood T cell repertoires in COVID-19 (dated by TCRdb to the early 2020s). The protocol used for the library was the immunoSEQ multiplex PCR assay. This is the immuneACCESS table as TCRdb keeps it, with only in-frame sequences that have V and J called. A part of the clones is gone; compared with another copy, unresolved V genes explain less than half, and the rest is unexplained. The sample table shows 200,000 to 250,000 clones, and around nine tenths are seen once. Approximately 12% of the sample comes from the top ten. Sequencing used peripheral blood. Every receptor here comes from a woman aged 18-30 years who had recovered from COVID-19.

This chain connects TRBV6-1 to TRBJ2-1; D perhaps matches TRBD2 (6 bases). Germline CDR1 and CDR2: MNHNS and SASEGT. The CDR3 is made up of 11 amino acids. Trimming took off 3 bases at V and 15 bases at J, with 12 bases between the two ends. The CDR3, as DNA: TGTGCCAGCAGTGATACGGGAGTAACGTTCTTC. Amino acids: CASSDTGVTFF.

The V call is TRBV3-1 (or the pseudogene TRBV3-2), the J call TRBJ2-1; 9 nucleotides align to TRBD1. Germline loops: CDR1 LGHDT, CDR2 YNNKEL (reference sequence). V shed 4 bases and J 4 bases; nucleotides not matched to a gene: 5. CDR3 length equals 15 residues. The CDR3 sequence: CASSLRDRVYNEQFF. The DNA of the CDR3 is TGTGCCAGCAGCCTCCGGGACAGGGTTTACAATGAGCAGTTCTTC.

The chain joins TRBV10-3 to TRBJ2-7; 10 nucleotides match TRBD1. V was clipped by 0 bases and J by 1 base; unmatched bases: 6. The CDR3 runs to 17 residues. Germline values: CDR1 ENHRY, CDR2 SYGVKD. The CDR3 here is CAISESRGQGVSYEQYF. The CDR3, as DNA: TGTGCCATCAGTGAGTCCCGTGGACAGGGGGTTTCCTACGAGCAGTACTTC.

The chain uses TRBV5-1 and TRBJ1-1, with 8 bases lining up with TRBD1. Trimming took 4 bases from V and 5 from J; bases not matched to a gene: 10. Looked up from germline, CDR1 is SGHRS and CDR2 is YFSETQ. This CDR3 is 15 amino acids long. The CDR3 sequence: CASSHGTGSVTEAFF. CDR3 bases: TGCGCCAGCAGCCATGGGACAGGTTCGGTAACTGAAGCTTTCTTT.

The CDR3 DNA reads as TGTGCCAGCAGCCAAGAGAGGACACTCTCCTACGAGCAGTACTTC. Translated: CASSQERTLSYEQYF. The genes are TRBV4-2 and TRBJ2-7, with D possibly TRBD1 on 5 matching bases. The germline V gene encodes CDR1 LGHNA and CDR2 YNFKEQ. This CDR3 spans 15 amino acids. V lost 0 bases to trimming and J lost 0 bases, with 9 bases between them.

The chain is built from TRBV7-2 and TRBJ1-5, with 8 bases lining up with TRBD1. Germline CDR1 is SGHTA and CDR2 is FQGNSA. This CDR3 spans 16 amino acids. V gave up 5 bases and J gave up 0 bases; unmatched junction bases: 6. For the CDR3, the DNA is TGTGCCAGCAGCCGGACAGGGAGAAATAGCAATCAGCCCCAGCATTTT. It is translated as CASSRTGRNSNQPQHF.

The CDR3 DNA is TGTGCCAGCAGACTATTACCGGGACAGGGGGAGTTTGGGGAGCTGTTTTTT. It translates to CASRLLPGQGEFGELFF. V and J are TRBV7-8 and TRBJ2-2; TRBD1 agrees at 11 bases. V shed 6 bases, J shed 8 bases, and the junction held 14 bases outside the gene matches. The V gene's germline CDR1 is SGHVS and CDR2 FQNEAQ. The CDR3 is 17 residues long.

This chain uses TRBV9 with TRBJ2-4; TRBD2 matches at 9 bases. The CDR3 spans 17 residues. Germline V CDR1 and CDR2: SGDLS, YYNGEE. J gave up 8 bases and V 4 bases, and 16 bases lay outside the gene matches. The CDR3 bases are TGTGCCAGCAGCCGGGGGACGGCTAGCGGGATTGGTGACATTCAGTACTTC. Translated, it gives CASSRGTASGIGDIQYF.

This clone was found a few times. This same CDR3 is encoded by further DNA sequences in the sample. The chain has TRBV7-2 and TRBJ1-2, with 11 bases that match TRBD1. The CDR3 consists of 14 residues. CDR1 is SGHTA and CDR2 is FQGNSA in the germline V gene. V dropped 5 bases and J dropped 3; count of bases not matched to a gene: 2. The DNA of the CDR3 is TGTGCCAGCAGCACGGGACAGGGGGACTATGGCTACACCTTC. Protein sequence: CASSTGQGDYGYTF.

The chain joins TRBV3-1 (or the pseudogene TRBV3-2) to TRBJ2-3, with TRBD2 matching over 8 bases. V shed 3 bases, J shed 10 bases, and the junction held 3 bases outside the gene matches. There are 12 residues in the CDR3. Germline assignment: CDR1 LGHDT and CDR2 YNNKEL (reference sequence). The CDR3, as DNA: TGTGCCAGCAGCCATAGAGCGGGAGCGCAGTATTTT. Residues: CASSHRAGAQYF.

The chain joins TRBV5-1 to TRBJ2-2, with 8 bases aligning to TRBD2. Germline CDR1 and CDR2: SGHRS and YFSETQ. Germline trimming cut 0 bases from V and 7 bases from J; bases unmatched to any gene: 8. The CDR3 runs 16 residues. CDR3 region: CASSLVPGGPVGELFF. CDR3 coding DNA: TGCGCCAGCAGCTTGGTCCCGGGAGGGCCGGTCGGGGAGCTGTTTTTT.

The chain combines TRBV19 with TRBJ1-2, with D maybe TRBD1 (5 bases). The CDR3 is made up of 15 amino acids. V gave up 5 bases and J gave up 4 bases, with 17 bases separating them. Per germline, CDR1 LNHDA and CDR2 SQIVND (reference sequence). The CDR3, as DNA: TGTGCCAGTAGTCCCAATCGACAGCCATTCTATGGCTACACCTTC. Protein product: CASSPNRQPFYGYTF.

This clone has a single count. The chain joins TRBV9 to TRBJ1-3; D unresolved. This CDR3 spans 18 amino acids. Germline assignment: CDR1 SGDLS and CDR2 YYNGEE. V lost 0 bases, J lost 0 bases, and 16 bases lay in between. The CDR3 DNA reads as TGTGCCAGCAGCGTAGTCCGAGGGTCAATGAACTCTGGAAACACCATATATTTT. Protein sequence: CASSVVRGSMNSGNTIYF.

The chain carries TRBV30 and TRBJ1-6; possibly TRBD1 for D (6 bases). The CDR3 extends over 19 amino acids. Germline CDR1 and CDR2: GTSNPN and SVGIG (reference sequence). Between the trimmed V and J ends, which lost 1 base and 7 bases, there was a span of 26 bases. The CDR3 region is CAWSASRDNHPVRNSPLHF. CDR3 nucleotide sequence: TGTGCCTGGAGTGCCTCTCGGGACAATCACCCGGTGAGGAATTCACCCCTCCACTTT.

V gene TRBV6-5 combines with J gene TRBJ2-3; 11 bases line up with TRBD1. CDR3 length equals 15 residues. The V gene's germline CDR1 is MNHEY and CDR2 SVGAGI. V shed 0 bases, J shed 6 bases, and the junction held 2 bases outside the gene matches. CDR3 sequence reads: CASSYSGQGADTQYF. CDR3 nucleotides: TGTGCCAGCAGTTACTCTGGACAGGGGGCTGATACGCAGTATTTT.

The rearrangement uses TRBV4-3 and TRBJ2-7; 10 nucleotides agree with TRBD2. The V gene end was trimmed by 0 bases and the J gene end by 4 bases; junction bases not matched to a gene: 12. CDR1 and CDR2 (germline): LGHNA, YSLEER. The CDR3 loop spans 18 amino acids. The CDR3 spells CASSQDRIAGGGVYEQYF. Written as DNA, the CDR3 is TGCGCCAGCAGCCAAGATAGGATAGCGGGAGGAGGAGTTTACGAGCAGTACTTC.

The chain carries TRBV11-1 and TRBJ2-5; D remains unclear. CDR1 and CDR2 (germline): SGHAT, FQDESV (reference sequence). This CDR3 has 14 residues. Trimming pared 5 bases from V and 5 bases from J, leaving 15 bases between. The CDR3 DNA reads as TGTGCCAGCAGCGCAAGCAGTGGAGAGGAGACCCAGTACTTC. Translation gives CASSASSGEETQYF.

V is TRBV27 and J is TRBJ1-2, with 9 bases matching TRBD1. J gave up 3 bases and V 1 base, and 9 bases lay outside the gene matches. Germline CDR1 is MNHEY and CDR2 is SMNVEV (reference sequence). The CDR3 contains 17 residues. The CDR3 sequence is CASSLFFHRGLDYGYTF. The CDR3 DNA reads TGTGCCAGCAGTTTATTCTTCCACAGGGGGCTCGACTATGGCTACACCTTC.

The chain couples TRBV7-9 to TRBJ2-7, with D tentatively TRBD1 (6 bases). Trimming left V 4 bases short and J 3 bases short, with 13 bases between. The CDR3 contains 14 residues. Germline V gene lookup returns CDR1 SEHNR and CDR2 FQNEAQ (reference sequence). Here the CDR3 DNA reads TGTGCCAGCAGCTCTCGGGACAAAAACTACGAGCAGTACTTC. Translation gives CASSSRDKNYEQYF.

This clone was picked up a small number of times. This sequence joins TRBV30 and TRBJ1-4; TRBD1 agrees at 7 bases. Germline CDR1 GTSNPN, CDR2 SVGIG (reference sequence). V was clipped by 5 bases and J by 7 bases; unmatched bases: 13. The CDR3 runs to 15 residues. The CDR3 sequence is CAWDREGARGEKLFF. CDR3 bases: TGTGCCTGGGATAGAGAGGGGGCGAGGGGTGAAAAACTGTTTTTT.

CDR3 nucleotides: TGTGCCAGCAGCGGACAGAAAAACTATGGCTACACCTTC. This sequence encodes CASSGQKNYGYTF. The J gene is TRBJ1-2, the V gene TRBV12-3 or TRBV12-4; D possibly corresponds to TRBD1 (6 bases). The CDR3 contains 13 residues. The V gene lost 6 bases and the J gene lost 2 bases, with 10 bases spanning the gap.

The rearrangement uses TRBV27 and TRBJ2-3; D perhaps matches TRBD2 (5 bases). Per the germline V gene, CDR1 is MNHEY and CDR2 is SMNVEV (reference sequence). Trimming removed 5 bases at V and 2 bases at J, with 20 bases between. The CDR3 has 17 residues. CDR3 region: CASSISVSGILTDTQYF. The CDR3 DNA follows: TGTGCCAGCAGTATCTCGGTATCCGGGATCCTCACAGATACGCAGTATTTT.

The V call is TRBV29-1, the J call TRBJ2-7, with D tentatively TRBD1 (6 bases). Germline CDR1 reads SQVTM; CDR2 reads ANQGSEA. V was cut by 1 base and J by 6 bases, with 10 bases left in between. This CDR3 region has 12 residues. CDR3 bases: TGCAGCGTTGAAGGGAGCAGGGGCGAGCAGTACTTC. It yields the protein CSVEGSRGEQYF.

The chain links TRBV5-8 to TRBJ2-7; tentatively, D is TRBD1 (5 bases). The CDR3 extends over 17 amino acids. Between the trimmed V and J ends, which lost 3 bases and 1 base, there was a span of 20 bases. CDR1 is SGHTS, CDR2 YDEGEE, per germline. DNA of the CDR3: TGTGCCAGCAGCTCGGAAGGAGACAGACACCGGTCCTACGAGCAGTACTTC. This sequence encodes CASSSEGDRHRSYEQYF.

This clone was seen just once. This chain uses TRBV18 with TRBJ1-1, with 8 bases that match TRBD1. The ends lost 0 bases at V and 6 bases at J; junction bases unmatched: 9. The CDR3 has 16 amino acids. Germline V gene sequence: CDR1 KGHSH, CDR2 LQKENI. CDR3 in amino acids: CASSPPSGGQTAEAFF. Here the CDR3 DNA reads TGTGCCAGCTCACCACCTTCAGGGGGCCAAACGGCTGAAGCTTTCTTT.